This T cell receptor (beta chain) derives from a study of blood T cell repertoires in COVID-19. In the study overall: The study drew acute and convalescent COVID-19 samples from the United States, Italy and Spain. Sample material is recorded as cDNA or gDNA derived from T cells, B-cell-depleted T cells, or PBMCs.

The assay was immunoSEQ multiplex PCR, and TCRdb's table has in-frame clones only and misses some. The repertoire holds 21,000 or so clones, approximately 91% seen once, with around 11% in the top ten. Germline-derived CDR1 and CDR2 are SGHDT and YYEEEE. This CDR3 comprises 15 residues. V lost 4 bases and J lost 11; bases outside the gene matches: 11. The receptor was derived from a human donor in a cohort sampled during active COVID-19. The donor label of this sample is uncertain. Sequenced: peripheral blood. V gene TRBV5-6 combines with J gene TRBJ1-6; 8 bases align to TRBD1. The DNA of the CDR3 is TGTGCCAGCAGCCATTGGACAGGGTCGAAGCCACCCCTCCACTTT. Translated, it gives CASSHWTGSKPPLHF.